The present T cell receptor beta chain was sequenced within a study of lymphopenia after photon versus proton radiotherapy. Overall study findings and caveats: Relative stability marked proton patients; photon patients lost diversity and naive cells.

This clone was observed a few times. Antigen unknown. The CDR3 contains 17 residues. The V gene end was trimmed by 2 bases and the J gene end by 7 bases; junction bases not matched to a gene: 11. The germline gives CDR1 LGHNA, CDR2 YSLEER. Clones were sequenced by immunoSEQ multiplex PCR, and TCRdb holds only the in-frame ones, with some missing. The table records roughly 30,000 clones, 94% of them present only once. The source material was peripheral blood, sampled from a patient treated with photon-based radiotherapy. The source of this sequence is a woman between 45 and 60 years old with cholangiocarcinoma. The gene calls are TRBV4-3 and TRBJ1-6; 7 positions agree with TRBD1. The chain's CDR3 is CASSQTLPGQSNSPLHF. The CDR3 coding sequence is TGCGCCAGCAGCCAAACACTTCCGGGACAGAGCAATTCACCCCTCCACTTT.